Given below is one T cell receptor beta chain in context. The sample originates from a study of cytomegalovirus exposure and HLA in healthy donors. V trimming: 6 bases; J trimming: 7 bases; junction bases outside the gene matches: 4. CDR3 length equals 14 residues. Per the germline V gene, CDR1 is SNHLY and CDR2 is FYNNEI. Primers for the PCR totalled 60 Vbeta and 13 Jbeta. The data were produced by immunoSEQ multiplex PCR, yet TCRdb's version contains in-frame clones alone and is incomplete. Of some 120,000 clones listed, 77% are singletons. The chain uses TRBV2 and TRBJ1-4; 11 bases match TRBD1. Sequencing used PBMCs. This clonotype was obtained from a man aged 18 to 30 in good health and CMV-seropositive. DNA of the CDR3: TGTGCCAGCAGGGACAGGGGGCGCGTTGAAAAACTGTTTTTT. This gives the protein CASRDRGRVEKLFF.